The clone carrying this TCR beta chain was seen ten or more times. Antigen unknown. CDR1 SGHTA and CDR2 FQGNSA come from the germline V gene. Trimming removed 0 bases from V and 2 bases from J, with 20 bases in between. This CDR3 spans 18 amino acids. Fresh peripheral blood, 8 to 10 ml of it, supplied the PBMCs. Amplification of TCR beta CDR3 regions used RNA as the template. RT-PCR in the first round (using the HTBI primer set) targeted the TCR CDR3. MiXCR, applied by TCRdb to the multiplex PCR reads, yields one record per CDR3 protein. Among about 640,000 distinct CDR3 sequences listed, around 15% were seen once. This entry is derived from a study of T cells in Graves' hyperthyroidism and ophthalmopathy. Study-level information: Before treatment of any kind, peripheral blood was taken at initial diagnosis. Study observations and caveats: Also found in blood were most expanded thyroid clonotypes above 0.001.

The clonotype originates from a woman aged 50 to 60 with Graves' ophthalmopathy. The sample was blood. The V and J genes are TRBV7-2 and TRBJ2-7; the D is unclear. CDR3 amino acids: CASSLALLAALPTYEQYF. The CDR3, as DNA: TGTGCCAGCAGCTTAGCGCTCTTGGCGGCCCTACCAACCTACGAGCAGTACTTC. The full variable domain, rest sourced from reference TRBV7-2 and TRBJ2-7, is GAGVSQSPSNKVTEKGKDVELRCDPISGHTALYWYRQSLGQGLEFLIYFQGNSAPDKSGLPSDRFSAERTGGSVSTLTIQRTQQEDSAVYLCASSLALLAALPTYEQYFGPGTRLTVT.